What follows are 18 T cell receptor beta chains derived from one specimen sequenced in a study of response to subunit inactivated influenza vaccine (dated by TCRdb to the late 2010s). Receptor amplification or capture employed RT-PCR. Sequencer: Illumina HiSeq 2500. The public reads were run again by TCRdb, first through fastp at Q25 and then through MiXCR, and only productive beta chains were kept. CDR3 protein sequences are deduplicated, and each keeps its most common genes and DNA. For this sample there are about 780,000 distinct CDR3 sequences; around 20% appear just once. The top ten clones comprise around 9.9% of the sample. The material was PBMCs from blood, obtained more than 4 days after vaccination. The receptors were gathered from a man in his fifties who received an inactivated influenza vaccine. Donor details come from another sample of the same person, matched by shared clones.

The chain recombines TRBV11-1 with TRBJ2-2, with D perhaps TRBD1 or TRBD2 (6 bases each). V was trimmed by 1 base and J by 4 bases, leaving 22 bases between them. Looked up from germline, CDR1 is SGHAT and CDR2 is FQDESV (reference sequence). CDR3 length: 19 amino acids. The CDR3 region is CASSLGVLAGGRSTGELFF. CDR3 DNA sequence: TGTGCCAGCAGCTTAGGAGTTCTAGCCGGGGGCCGCAGCACCGGGGAGCTGTTTTTT.

This clonotype has a single count. The chain recombines TRBV12-3 or TRBV12-4 with TRBJ2-1, with 8 bases aligning to TRBD2. Losses at the gene ends were 7 bases for V and 9 bases for J; bases not matched to a gene: 14. The CDR3 runs 15 residues. CDR3 loop: CASKGSGGSLGEQFF. The CDR3 nucleotides are TGTGCCAGCAAGGGATCGGGAGGGTCCCTGGGTGAGCAGTTCTTC.

The chain joins TRBV7-6 to TRBJ2-1; 7 bases align to TRBD2. The V and J ends lost 1 base and 0 bases, in that order; junction bases with no gene match: 15. The germline CDR1 and CDR2 sequences are SGHVS and FNYEAQ. The CDR3 is 20 residues long. The CDR3 loop reads CASSLVYQRDYFSSYNEQFF. The CDR3 DNA is TGTGCCAGCAGCTTAGTTTACCAGCGGGACTACTTCAGCTCCTACAATGAGCAGTTCTTC.

This clonotype was counted between two and nine times. This chain connects TRBV12-3 or TRBV12-4 to TRBJ2-1; 9 bases are a match to TRBD2. This CDR3 has 15 amino acids. The J segment lost 7 bases and the V segment lost 5 bases, leaving 9 bases of the junction unmatched. CDR3 in amino acids: CASSPRREGPNEQFF. CDR3 DNA: TGTGCCAGCAGTCCCAGGCGGGAGGGCCCGAATGAGCAGTTCTTC.

This clonotype was counted at least ten times. This chain uses TRBV15 with TRBJ2-7; D might be TRBD2 (7 bases). The CDR3 loop spans 16 amino acids. The germline V gene encodes CDR1 LNHNV and CDR2 YYDKDF (reference sequence). V lost 3 bases to trimming and J lost 2 bases, with 17 bases between them. CDR3 sequence (DNA): TGTGCCACCAGCAGGTTCCTGGGGGCGGGAGCCTACGAGCAGTACTTC. It translates to CATSRFLGAGAYEQYF.

The V gene is TRBV9, the J gene TRBJ2-7; TRBD1 aligns across 7 bases. Germline V CDR1 and CDR2: SGDLS, YYNGEE. The CDR3 spans 14 residues. The trim removed 4 bases at V and 3 bases at J, leaving 7 bases unmatched. CDR3 bases: TGTGCCAGCAGCCCAGAAGGGACAGTCTACGAGCAGTACTTC. It specifies CASSPEGTVYEQYF.

This clonotype was seen a few times. V gene TRBV11-2 combines with J gene TRBJ2-1, with D perhaps matching TRBD2 (5 bases). The V gene's germline CDR1 is SGHAT and CDR2 FQNNGV. The CDR3 runs 15 residues. Trimming took 0 bases from V and 2 from J, leaving 8 bases between them. CDR3 protein: CASSLDLGTYNEQFF. The CDR3 nucleotides read TGTGCCAGCAGCTTAGATCTCGGGACCTACAATGAGCAGTTCTTC.

J is TRBJ1-5 and V is TRBV10-3; 7 bases agree with TRBD1. CDR3 length: 13 amino acids. The germline CDR1 and CDR2 sequences are ENHRY and SYGVKD. V was clipped by 6 bases and J by 7 bases; unmatched bases: 6. For the CDR3, the DNA is TGTGCCATCAGAGGGACAGTTGTCCAGCCCCAGCATTTT. This encodes CAIRGTVVQPQHF.

This clonotype was detected only a few times. The V call is TRBV20-1, the J call TRBJ2-5; a weak D match, TRBD2 (6 bases). Per the germline V gene, CDR1 is DFQATT and CDR2 is SNEGSKA (reference sequence). CDR3 length: 11 residues. With 5 bases removed from V and 9 bases from J, the gap between germline ends came to 13 bases. CDR3 sequence: CSASLWGAQYF. The CDR3 DNA reads TGCAGTGCTTCTTTGTGGGGGGCCCAGTACTTC.

This clonotype showed up just a few times. V gene TRBV10-3 combines with J gene TRBJ2-7; TRBD1 is a possible D gene (6 bases). The CDR3 sequence is 15 residues long. Germline CDR1 ENHRY, CDR2 SYGVKD. V was pared by 2 bases and J by 2 bases, with 13 bases between. CDR3 nucleotides: TGTGCCATCAGTGAGCACCGACAGGTCACCTACGAGCAGTACTTC. Encoded protein: CAISEHRQVTYEQYF.

The chain combines TRBV12-3 or TRBV12-4 with TRBJ1-5; D remains ambiguous. The ends were cut back, 4 bases at V and 1 base at J, with 26 bases in the middle. CDR3 size: 20 residues. The chain's CDR3 is CASSSMAIEFVGRSNQPQHF. CDR3 DNA sequence: TGTGCCAGCAGTTCCATGGCCATCGAGTTCGTCGGCAGAAGCAATCAGCCCCAGCATTTT.

The chain joins TRBV11-2 to TRBJ2-5; D might be TRBD1 (5 bases). The CDR3 has 18 residues. In germline, CDR1 is SGHAT, CDR2 FQNNGV. V was clipped by 3 bases and J by 0 bases, with 20 bases between them. The CDR3 loop is CASSFGREVFGYQETQYF. In nucleotides, the CDR3 is TGTGCCAGCAGCTTTGGCAGGGAAGTGTTTGGGTACCAAGAGACCCAGTACTTC.

This clonotype was seen only a few times. The gene calls are TRBV9 and TRBJ2-2; D gene unclear. The CDR3 is 15 residues long. Germline CDR1 SGDLS, CDR2 YYNGEE. V lost 4 bases to trimming and J lost 5 bases, with 15 bases between them. The CDR3 is CASSSPSLGTGELFF. CDR3 sequence (DNA): TGTGCCAGCAGCTCTCCCTCCCTAGGGACCGGGGAGCTGTTTTTT. Full variable domain (outside the CDR3, taken from reference TRBV9 and TRBJ2-2): DSGVTQTPKHLITATGQRVTLRCSPRSGDLSVYWYQQSLDQGLQFLIQYYNGEERAKGNILERFSAQQFPDLHSELNLSSLELGDSALYFCASSSPSLGTGELFFGEGSRLTVL.

The rearrangement joins TRBV18 to TRBJ2-7; tentatively, D is TRBD2 (6 bases). This CDR3 has 15 amino acids. V lost 2 bases and J lost 2, with 13 bases in between. Per germline, CDR1 KGHSH and CDR2 LQKENI. The CDR3 here is CASSPGGTQAYEQYF. CDR3 in DNA: TGTGCCAGCTCACCAGGCGGGACTCAAGCCTACGAGCAGTACTTC.

The V gene is TRBV11-2, the J gene TRBJ2-7; 13 bases fit TRBD2. This CDR3 region has 15 residues. Germline CDR1 SGHAT, CDR2 FQNNGV. V lost 5 bases and J lost 6; bases outside the gene matches: 7. The CDR3 DNA sequence: TGTGCCAGCAGCCCAACTAGCGGGGGGGGCACCGAGCAGTACTTC. Translated: CASSPTSGGGTEQYF.

The sample holds many counts of this clonotype. V gene TRBV7-2 combines with J gene TRBJ2-3, with 7 bases lining up with TRBD1. CDR1 is SGHTA and CDR2 is FQGNSA in the germline V gene. V lost 5 bases and J lost 6; bases outside the gene matches: 11. The CDR3 runs to 15 residues. CDR3 DNA: TGTGCCAGCAGCGACGGACAGGCCCGCCCCGATACGCAGTATTTT. This codes for CASSDGQARPDTQYF.

This clonotype was found a few times. The rearrangement joins TRBV7-9 to TRBJ2-5; 9 positions agree with TRBD1. The CDR3 consists of 15 residues. Germline loops: CDR1 SEHNR, CDR2 FQNEAQ (reference sequence). Trimming took 5 bases from V and 5 from J; bases not matched to a gene: 9. CDR3 residues: CASSVRGTGWETQYF. The CDR3 DNA sequence: TGTGCCAGCAGCGTGCGAGGGACAGGGTGGGAGACCCAGTACTTC.

This clonotype has more than one count but fewer than ten. The chain has TRBV7-6 and TRBJ2-5, with D maybe TRBD1 (6 bases). V lost 0 bases and J lost 1, with 21 bases in between. The CDR3 totals 19 residues. CDR1 is SGHVS and CDR2 is FNYEAQ in the germline V gene. In DNA form, the CDR3 reads TGTGCCAGCAGCTTAGCGCAAGGGGGACGAAAAACGTTCCAAGAGACCCAGTACTTC. It is translated as CASSLAQGGRKTFQETQYF.